This is a list of T cell receptor beta chains from one sample in a study of graft-versus-host responses after intestinal transplantation. Measured with immunoSEQ multiplex PCR; TCRdb has only the in-frame clones, and not every one. The repertoire includes roughly 12,000 clones, roughly nine tenths of them detected once, and approximately 3.1% sits in the top ten. The sequencing used PBMCs, collected 105 days after intestinal transplantation. Receptors originate from a human patient who received an intestinal transplant, so some T cells may come from the graft donor. The CDR3 runs from the conserved cysteine through the conserved F or W. Fields, in order: D gene, J gene, clone size, V gene, CDR3 protein, CDR3 DNA. D genes are given only for firm matches. A clone size is listed for some rows: how often the clone was seen (once, few, many), or a class if it is expanded.

d_call: TRBD2
j_call: TRBJ2-7
clone_size: -
v_call: TRBV5-6
cdr3_aa: CASGTSGSFEQYF
cdr3_nt: TGTGCCAGTGGGACTAGCGGGAGTTTCGAGCAGTACTTC

d_call: -
j_call: TRBJ2-1
clone_size: -
v_call: TRBV19
cdr3_aa: CASTYAGSSYNEQFF
cdr3_nt: TGTGCCAGTACCTATGCGGGAAGCTCCTACAATGAGCAGTTCTTC

d_call: -
j_call: TRBJ1-5
clone_size: few
v_call: TRBV7-9
cdr3_aa: CASSRPPGDYSNQPQHF
cdr3_nt: TGTGCCAGCAGCCGACCCCCAGGGGATTATAGCAATCAGCCCCAGCATTTT

d_call: -
j_call: TRBJ1-2
clone_size: -
v_call: TRBV9
cdr3_aa: CASSNPGQQGYGYTF
cdr3_nt: TGTGCCAGCAGCAATCCGGGACAACAAGGCTATGGCTACACCTTC

d_call: -
j_call: TRBJ1-5
clone_size: -
v_call: TRBV6-4
cdr3_aa: CASSEKGGHQPQHF
cdr3_nt: TGTGCCAGCAGTGAGAAGGGGGGGCATCAGCCCCAGCATTTT

d_call: -
j_call: TRBJ1-1
clone_size: -
v_call: TRBV9
cdr3_aa: CASASGANTEAFF
cdr3_nt: TGTGCCAGCGCCTCAGGCGCGAACACTGAAGCTTTCTTT

d_call: -
j_call: TRBJ2-7
clone_size: -
v_call: TRBV15
cdr3_aa: CATSRDMEGFGQYF
cdr3_nt: TGTGCCACCAGCAGAGATATGGAGGGCTTCGGGCAGTACTTC

d_call: -
j_call: TRBJ2-3
clone_size: once
v_call: TRBV2
cdr3_aa: CATGEESTDTQYF
cdr3_nt: TGTGCCACGGGAGAGGAAAGCACAGATACGCAGTATTTT

d_call: -
j_call: TRBJ2-1
clone_size: -
v_call: TRBV25-1
cdr3_aa: CASSENKIGNEQFF
cdr3_nt: TGTGCCAGCAGTGAAAATAAGATCGGCAATGAGCAGTTCTTC

d_call: -
j_call: TRBJ2-3
clone_size: -
v_call: TRBV15
cdr3_aa: CATSRDQGSDTQYF
cdr3_nt: TGTGCCACCAGCAGAGATCAGGGGTCAGATACGCAGTATTTT

d_call: -
j_call: TRBJ2-3
clone_size: -
v_call: TRBV12-5
cdr3_aa: CASGIGAWTDTQYF
cdr3_nt: TGTGCTAGTGGCATTGGGGCATGGACAGATACGCAGTATTTT

d_call: -
j_call: TRBJ2-4
clone_size: -
v_call: TRBV21-1
cdr3_aa: CASRSLVLQQRKNIQYF
cdr3_nt: TGTGCCAGCAGGTCGCTGGTGCTACAGCAAAGAAAAAACATTCAGTACTTC

d_call: -
j_call: TRBJ2-2
clone_size: -
v_call: TRBV6-5
cdr3_aa: CASIQGRLTGELFF
cdr3_nt: TGTGCCAGCATTCAAGGGCGACTGACCGGGGAGCTGTTTTTT

d_call: TRBD1
j_call: TRBJ1-1
clone_size: -
v_call: TRBV6-5
cdr3_aa: CASWTRQGAGAFF
cdr3_nt: TGTGCCAGCTGGACCCGACAGGGGGCTGGAGCTTTCTTT

d_call: TRBD1
j_call: TRBJ1-4
clone_size: -
v_call: TRBV19
cdr3_aa: CASSIEFGQGFVWTNEKLFF
cdr3_nt: TGTGCCAGTAGTATAGAATTTGGACAGGGGTTTGTGTGGACTAATGAAAAACTGTTTTTT

d_call: -
j_call: TRBJ1-2
clone_size: -
v_call: TRBV13
cdr3_aa: CASSLGWQGPLSYGYTF
cdr3_nt: TGTGCCAGCAGCTTAGGCTGGCAGGGGCCCCTCTCCTATGGCTACACCTTC

d_call: TRBD1
j_call: TRBJ2-5
clone_size: -
v_call: TRBV11-1
cdr3_aa: CASSRQGGFLETQYF
cdr3_nt: TGTGCCAGCAGCCGACAGGGGGGGTTTTTGGAGACCCAGTACTTC

d_call: TRBD2
j_call: TRBJ2-7
clone_size: -
v_call: TRBV7-9
cdr3_aa: CASSQGLAFAEQYF
cdr3_nt: TGTGCCAGCAGCCAGGGACTAGCGTTTGCCGAGCAGTACTTC

d_call: -
j_call: TRBJ2-7
clone_size: -
v_call: TRBV13
cdr3_aa: CASSLRLLGGEQYF
cdr3_nt: TGTGCCAGCAGCTTACGATTGTTGGGAGGCGAGCAGTACTTC

d_call: -
j_call: TRBJ2-5
clone_size: -
v_call: TRBV5-4
cdr3_aa: CASSLVDEQETQYF
cdr3_nt: TGTGCCAGCAGCTTGGTGGACGAACAAGAGACCCAGTACTTC

d_call: -
j_call: TRBJ1-4
clone_size: -
v_call: TRBV14
cdr3_aa: CASSQDRWKEKLFF
cdr3_nt: TGTGCCAGCAGCCAAGATAGGTGGAAAGAAAAACTGTTTTTT

d_call: -
j_call: TRBJ2-4
clone_size: -
v_call: TRBV20-1
cdr3_aa: CSAGQKNIQYF
cdr3_nt: TGCAGTGCCGGACAGAAAAACATTCAGTACTTC

d_call: -
j_call: TRBJ2-3
clone_size: -
v_call: TRBV6-1
cdr3_aa: CASSARGGTDTQYF
cdr3_nt: TGTGCCAGCAGTGCCAGGGGGGGTACAGATACGCAGTATTTT

d_call: TRBD2
j_call: TRBJ2-2
clone_size: -
v_call: TRBV9
cdr3_aa: CASSVRLAGGPALLTGELFF
cdr3_nt: TGTGCCAGCAGCGTTAGACTAGCGGGAGGGCCGGCGTTGTTAACCGGGGAGCTGTTTTTT

d_call: -
j_call: TRBJ2-2
clone_size: -
v_call: TRBV11-3
cdr3_aa: CASSLMGTGELFF
cdr3_nt: TGTGCCAGCAGCTTGATGGGGACCGGGGAGCTGTTTTTT

d_call: -
j_call: TRBJ1-5
clone_size: -
v_call: TRBV21-1
cdr3_aa: CASSKFPSQSNQPQHF
cdr3_nt: TGTGCCAGCAGCAAGTTCCCAAGCCAGAGCAATCAGCCCCAGCATTTT

d_call: -
j_call: TRBJ2-2
clone_size: -
v_call: TRBV6-5
cdr3_aa: CASRLEGGELFF
cdr3_nt: TGTGCCAGCAGACTGGAGGGCGGGGAGCTGTTTTTT

d_call: -
j_call: TRBJ1-1
clone_size: -
v_call: TRBV19
cdr3_aa: CASSINTEAFF
cdr3_nt: TGTGCCAGTAGTATTAACACTGAAGCTTTCTTT

d_call: -
j_call: TRBJ2-3
clone_size: -
v_call: TRBV7-9
cdr3_aa: CASSLGYDYGTDTQYF
cdr3_nt: TGTGCCAGCAGCTTAGGGTATGACTACGGCACAGATACGCAGTATTTT

d_call: -
j_call: TRBJ2-1
clone_size: -
v_call: TRBV19
cdr3_aa: CASTSGYNEQFF
cdr3_nt: TGTGCCAGTACGTCCGGGTACAATGAGCAGTTCTTC

d_call: TRBD1
j_call: TRBJ2-3
clone_size: -
v_call: TRBV5-1
cdr3_aa: CASSLDGQGTDTQYF
cdr3_nt: TGCGCCAGCAGCTTGGACGGACAGGGCACAGATACGCAGTATTTT

d_call: -
j_call: TRBJ2-1
clone_size: -
v_call: TRBV29-1
cdr3_aa: CSVVVRSSYNEQFF
cdr3_nt: TGCAGCGTTGTAGTGAGGAGCTCCTACAATGAGCAGTTCTTC

d_call: -
j_call: TRBJ2-2
clone_size: -
v_call: TRBV12-2
cdr3_aa: CASRLNLSGSCAGELFF
cdr3_nt: TGTGCAAGTCGCTTAAACTTAAGCGGGAGCTGCGCCGGGGAGCTGTTTTTT

d_call: TRBD2
j_call: TRBJ2-5
clone_size: -
v_call: TRBV28
cdr3_aa: CASSLQILAGPSQETQYF
cdr3_nt: TGTGCCAGCAGTTTACAGATCCTAGCGGGACCGTCACAAGAGACCCAGTACTTC

d_call: -
j_call: TRBJ1-5
clone_size: -
v_call: TRBV5-1
cdr3_aa: CASRPDQGNQPQHF
cdr3_nt: TGCGCCAGCAGACCAGACCAGGGAAATCAGCCCCAGCATTTT

d_call: -
j_call: TRBJ2-3
clone_size: once
v_call: TRBV5-5
cdr3_aa: CASSHRVYTQYF
cdr3_nt: TGTGCCAGCAGCCACCGGGTCTATACGCAGTATTTT

d_call: -
j_call: TRBJ2-1
clone_size: -
v_call: TRBV14
cdr3_aa: CASSPARGSYNEQFF
cdr3_nt: TGTGCCAGCAGCCCCGCCAGGGGCTCCTACAATGAGCAGTTCTTC

d_call: -
j_call: TRBJ2-7
clone_size: few
v_call: TRBV10-3
cdr3_aa: CASTGQPRPYEQYF
cdr3_nt: TGTGCCAGCACCGGACAACCCAGACCATACGAGCAGTACTTC

d_call: TRBD1
j_call: TRBJ2-5
clone_size: -
v_call: TRBV5-6
cdr3_aa: CASSFRDRGPETQYF
cdr3_nt: TGTGCCAGCAGCTTCAGGGACAGGGGGCCTGAGACCCAGTACTTC

d_call: TRBD1
j_call: TRBJ1-3
clone_size: -
v_call: TRBV11-2
cdr3_aa: CASSPGQGAARNTIYF
cdr3_nt: TGTGCCAGCAGCCCCGGGCAGGGGGCGGCTCGAAACACCATATATTTT

d_call: -
j_call: TRBJ1-2
clone_size: -
v_call: TRBV7-3
cdr3_aa: CASSLTVNSGYTF
cdr3_nt: TGTGCCAGCAGCTTAACGGTAAACTCCGGCTACACCTTC

d_call: -
j_call: TRBJ2-7
clone_size: -
v_call: TRBV10-2
cdr3_aa: CASSDFPGFNSYEQYF
cdr3_nt: TGCGCCAGCAGTGATTTCCCAGGGTTTAACTCCTACGAGCAGTACTTC

d_call: -
j_call: TRBJ1-3
clone_size: -
v_call: TRBV4-1
cdr3_aa: CASSQGEGYSGNTIYF
cdr3_nt: TGCGCCAGCAGCCAAGGAGAAGGTTACTCTGGAAACACCATATATTTT

d_call: TRBD2
j_call: TRBJ2-7
clone_size: -
v_call: TRBV6-6
cdr3_aa: CASSPGTSGKFSEQYF
cdr3_nt: TGTGCCAGCAGCCCCGGGACTAGCGGGAAGTTCAGCGAGCAGTACTTC

d_call: TRBD1
j_call: TRBJ2-5
clone_size: -
v_call: TRBV9
cdr3_aa: CASSVFPGQVLETQYF
cdr3_nt: TGTGCCAGCAGCGTATTCCCGGGACAGGTTCTAGAGACCCAGTACTTC

d_call: -
j_call: TRBJ2-1
clone_size: few
v_call: TRBV27
cdr3_aa: CASSFGAGDNYEQFF
cdr3_nt: TGTGCCAGCAGTTTCGGAGCAGGGGATAATTATGAGCAGTTCTTC

d_call: -
j_call: TRBJ2-7
clone_size: -
v_call: TRBV6-1
cdr3_aa: CASSGTDNLYEQYF
cdr3_nt: TGTGCCAGCAGTGGGACAGACAACCTCTACGAGCAGTACTTC

d_call: -
j_call: TRBJ2-3
clone_size: -
v_call: TRBV7-2
cdr3_aa: CASSLVSGGSTDTQYF
cdr3_nt: TGTGCCAGCAGCTTAGTCTCTGGCGGTAGCACAGATACGCAGTATTTT

d_call: -
j_call: TRBJ2-4
clone_size: -
v_call: TRBV6-5
cdr3_aa: CASSPGQLAKNIQYF
cdr3_nt: TGTGCCAGCAGTCCTGGACAATTAGCCAAAAACATTCAGTACTTC

d_call: -
j_call: TRBJ2-7
clone_size: few
v_call: TRBV2
cdr3_aa: CASSVAGPAYEQYF
cdr3_nt: TGTGCCAGCAGTGTCGCGGGACCCGCCTACGAGCAGTACTTC

d_call: -
j_call: TRBJ1-2
clone_size: -
v_call: TRBV10-3
cdr3_aa: CAISPQGGGYGYTF
cdr3_nt: TGTGCCATCAGTCCACAAGGAGGGGGGTATGGCTACACCTTC

d_call: -
j_call: TRBJ2-4
clone_size: -
v_call: TRBV5-1
cdr3_aa: CASSFDRRLAKNIQYF
cdr3_nt: TGCGCCAGCAGCTTCGACAGGAGGTTGGCCAAAAACATTCAGTACTTC